This T cell receptor (beta chain) was recovered during a study of T cells after yellow fever vaccination. TCRdb used MiXCR to reprocess the 5' RACE reads, holding one entry per CDR3 protein. This sample has around 530,000 distinct CDR3 sequences, with about 15% found just once. The origin of this receptor is a man aged 18 to 29 who received the YFV17D yellow fever vaccine. The sequences come from PBMCs, collected about 5 days after the first yellow fever vaccination.

The CDR3 DNA sequence: TGTGCCAGCAGTTGGAGCGGGGGGGGCCGGTTAGGCGAGCAGTACGTC. Residues: CASSWSGGGRLGEQYV. The rearrangement links TRBV6-5 to TRBJ2-7; 10 bases fit TRBD2. Germline CDR1 and CDR2: MNHEY and SVGAGI. The CDR3 loop spans 16 amino acids. The J segment lost 6 bases and the V segment lost 4 bases, leaving 12 bases of the junction unmatched.